This T cell receptor beta chain was obtained from a study of CD8 T cells in ankylosing spondylitis. Study-wide points: Clones linked to disease were reported to show significant enrichment in matched ankylosing spondylitis synovial fluid. Clones linked to disease, bearing a CD8+ phenotype, were relatively rare in peripheral blood.

As concerns this clonotype: Its target is not known.

Germline V CDR1 and CDR2: MDHEN, SYDVKM. The CDR3 has 17 residues. The V end lost 3 bases, the J end lost 7 bases, and 22 bases lay between the germline ends. TCRdb re-analysed the 5' RACE reads in MiXCR, keeping a single row per CDR3 protein. Among almost 250,000 distinct CDR3 sequences listed, roughly 32% were seen once. The receptor was derived from a male donor with ankylosing spondylitis or in good health (not recorded which). Sequenced material: blood, either unsorted or a sorted T cell fraction (not recorded which). This chain connects TRBV28 to TRBJ2-1; the D gene is possibly TRBD1 (5 bases). The CDR3 reads CASSFIIRAGARNEQFF. The CDR3 DNA is TGTGCCAGCAGTTTTATAATTCGGGCTGGGGCGCGGAATGAGCAGTTCTTC.